Listed below are T cell receptor beta chains from one sample, sequenced in a study of cytotoxic CD8 clonotypes in ibrutinib-treated CLL. Sequencing was performed with immunoSEQ multiplex PCR; in TCRdb, only in-frame clones are kept and a portion is missing. The sample holds 45,000 to 60,000 clones, roughly three fifths seen once. Sequenced material: PBMCs, taken after 24 months of ibrutinib treatment. These TCRs come from a human donor with chronic lymphocytic leukemia. Each CDR3 is given with its conserved first and last residue. Fields, in order: V gene, D gene, clone size, J gene, CDR3 DNA, CDR3 protein. The D gene is left open where the match is weak. Part of the rows lack a size; the others show once, few, many or a class for expanded clones.

>TRBV29-1|TRBD1|NA|TRBJ1-5
TGCAGCGTAAGACAGGGAAATCAGCCCCAGCATTTT
CSVRQGNQPQHF
>TRBV13|TRBD2|NA|TRBJ2-1
TGTGCCAGCAGCCCGACTAGCGGGCGCACCTCTGGGTACAATGAGCAGTTCTTC
CASSPTSGRTSGYNEQFF
>TRBV5-1|NA|many|TRBJ1-1
TGCGCCAGCAGCCCCGGACAGCGCATGAACACTGAAGCTTTCTTT
CASSPGQRMNTEAFF
>TRBV5-6|NA|few|TRBJ1-4
TGTGCCAGCAGCTTCCGAGCGGCCGAAAAACTGTTTTTT
CASSFRAAEKLFF
>TRBV11-2|NA|few|TRBJ2-1
TGTGCCAGCAGCTTAGACCTTGGGACGGTTGAGCAGTTCTTC
CASSLDLGTVEQFF
>TRBV11-3|NA|NA|TRBJ2-1
TGTGCCAGCAGCCCGCTTGGGGCGTACAATGAGCAGTTCTTC
CASSPLGAYNEQFF
>TRBV19|NA|NA|TRBJ2-2
TGTGCCAGTATGTGGAGGAGATACACCGGGGAGCTGTTTTTT
CASMWRRYTGELFF
>TRBV30|TRBD1|once|TRBJ1-5
TGTGCCTGGTATTTCCGGGACAGGGGGCCGGGCAATCAGCCCCAGCATTTT
CAWYFRDRGPGNQPQHF
>TRBV4-3|NA|NA|TRBJ1-5
TGCGCCAGCAGCCAAGGGGGGCAGGGAGGTCAGCCCCAGCATTTT
CASSQGGQGGQPQHF
>TRBV2|NA|NA|TRBJ2-5
TGTGCCAGCAGTGATTTGGGGTTCCAGTACTTC
CASSDLGFQYF
>TRBV28|TRBD1|once|TRBJ1-1
TGTGCCAGCAGTTTGGGCGGGACAGGGACCACTGAAGCTTTCTTT
CASSLGGTGTTEAFF
>TRBV11-3|NA|NA|TRBJ2-1
TGTGCCAGCAGCGCAGGCCCGTTGGGTTCCAATGAGCAGTTCTTC
CASSAGPLGSNEQFF
>TRBV6-1|TRBD1|NA|TRBJ1-1
TGTGCCAGCAGTGAATCAGGGACAGGGAGATTCAAAGCTTTCTTT
CASSESGTGRFKAFF
>TRBV30|NA|few|TRBJ2-7
TGTGCCTGGACCCAGGACAGCCGGAGCTACGAGCAGTACTTC
CAWTQDSRSYEQYF
>TRBV7-7|TRBD1|NA|TRBJ2-1
TGTGCCAGCAGCCAATCCGGGACAGGGAACAATGAGCAGTTCTTC
CASSQSGTGNNEQFF
>TRBV15|NA|NA|TRBJ2-5
TGTGCCACCAGCAGGACGGTCCAAGAGACCCAGTACTTC
CATSRTVQETQYF
>TRBV7-9|NA|few|TRBJ2-1
TGTGCCAGCAGCTTCTTTAGCGTTCATGAGCAGTTCTTC
CASSFFSVHEQFF
>TRBV6-5|TRBD1|once|TRBJ2-2
TGTGCCAGCAGTCCCCAGGGGGCCGGGGAGCTGTTTTTT
CASSPQGAGELFF
>TRBV9|NA|NA|TRBJ1-1
TGTGCCAGCAGCGTAGGGGGAGCGAACACTGAAGCTTTCTTT
CASSVGGANTEAFF
>TRBV5-4|NA|few|TRBJ2-5
TGTGCCAGCAGCATAGACAGCCAACAAGAGACCCAGTACTTC
CASSIDSQQETQYF
>TRBV4-2|NA|NA|TRBJ1-2
TGTGCCAGCAGCCAAGAAATTCGTGGGGGCCTTGGCTACACCTTC
CASSQEIRGGLGYTF
>TRBV6-6|NA|few|TRBJ1-2
TGTGCCAGCAGTTACACGGGACTAAATGGCTACACCTTC
CASSYTGLNGYTF
>TRBV7-2|NA|NA|TRBJ2-1
TGTGCCAGCAGCTTAGCTGCCATTTACAATGAGCAGTTCTTC
CASSLAAIYNEQFF
>TRBV6-6|TRBD2|few|TRBJ2-3
TGTGCCAGCAGAAGAGCGGGAGATTATACGCAGTATTTT
CASRRAGDYTQYF
>TRBV5-1|NA|few|TRBJ2-5
TGCGCCAGCAGCTTGGGGCCGGCCCAGTACTTC
CASSLGPAQYF
>TRBV7-8|NA|NA|TRBJ2-1
TGTGCCAGCAGCCGGACTGGCTACAATGAGCAGTTCTTC
CASSRTGYNEQFF
>TRBV5-1|TRBD1|NA|TRBJ1-1
TGCGCCAGCAGCTTGGGGGACAGGGGAAGGGGCACTGAAGCTTTCTTT
CASSLGDRGRGTEAFF
>TRBV6-1|TRBD2|NA|TRBJ2-1
TGTGCCAGCAGTGTGGCTAGCGGGACGGGTGAGCAGTTCTTC
CASSVASGTGEQFF
>TRBV5-1|NA|NA|TRBJ1-5
TGCGCCAGCAGCTTGGGCAGCCAAAGCAATCAGCCCCAGCATTTT
CASSLGSQSNQPQHF
>TRBV10-3|NA|few|TRBJ2-4
TGTGCCATCAGTGAGGATGTCAGGGGACTACCTCAGTTC
CAISEDVRGLPQF
>TRBV11-2|TRBD1|NA|TRBJ1-6
TGTGCCAGCAGCTTGACAGGGAAAAATTCACCCCTCCACTTT
CASSLTGKNSPLHF
>TRBV6-6|NA|NA|TRBJ1-1
TGTGCCAGCAGTCACGGAGGGGTAGGTAGGGCTTTCTTT
CASSHGGVGRAFF
>TRBV28|NA|many|TRBJ1-1
TGTGCCAGCAGTTGGGCGAACACTGAAGCTTTCTTT
CASSWANTEAFF
>TRBV6-5|NA|few|TRBJ2-7
TGTGCCAGCAGGTCATCGCTTGGGGGCGAGCAGTACTTC
CASRSSLGGEQYF
>TRBV7-9|NA|many|TRBJ2-3
TGTGCCAGCAGCCGGACTACAGGTTTAGAAGGTACGCAGTATTTT
CASSRTTGLEGTQYF
>TRBV7-2|NA|once|TRBJ2-7
TGTGCCAGCAGCGTTGGCAATCAGGGAATCATATACGAGCAGTACTTC
CASSVGNQGIIYEQYF
>TRBV6-5|NA|many|TRBJ1-5
TGTGCCAGCAGTTTGATAGGCGGCAATCAGCCCCAGCATTTT
CASSLIGGNQPQHF
>TRBV5-1|TRBD1|few|TRBJ1-3
TGCGCCAGCAGCACGGACAGGGCGACAGGAAACACCATATATTTT
CASSTDRATGNTIYF
>TRBV9|NA|NA|TRBJ1-1
TGTGCCAGCAGCGGAGCGGGACACATGAACACTGAAGCTTTCTTT
CASSGAGHMNTEAFF
>TRBV19|TRBD2|NA|TRBJ2-5
TGTGCCAGTAGTATCGTTGGCGGGAGGTTCCAGGAGACCCAGTACTTC
CASSIVGGRFQETQYF
>TRBV7-9|NA|NA|TRBJ1-4
TGTGCCAGCACCCGTATTGAGAGTAATGAAAAACTGTTTTTT
CASTRIESNEKLFF
>TRBV19|TRBD2|NA|TRBJ2-3
TGTGCCAGTACCTGGGCGGGGGGCCCGGTAGATACGCAGTATTTT
CASTWAGGPVDTQYF
>TRBV6-1|TRBD1|NA|TRBJ2-7
TGTGCCAGCAGTGATAATTTACAGGGGTATGACGAGCAGTACTTC
CASSDNLQGYDEQYF